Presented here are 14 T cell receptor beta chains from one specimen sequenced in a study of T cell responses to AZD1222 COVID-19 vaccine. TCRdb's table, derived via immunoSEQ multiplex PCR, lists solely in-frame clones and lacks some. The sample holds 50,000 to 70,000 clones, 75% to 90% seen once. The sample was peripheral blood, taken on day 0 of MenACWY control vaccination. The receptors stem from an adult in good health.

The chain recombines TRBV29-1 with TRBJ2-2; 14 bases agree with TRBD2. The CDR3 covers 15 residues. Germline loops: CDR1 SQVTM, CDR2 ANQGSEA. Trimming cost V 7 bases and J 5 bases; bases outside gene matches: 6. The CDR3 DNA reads TGCAGCGGATCCGGGACTAGCGGGAGTACCGGGGAGCTGTTTTTT. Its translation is CSGSGTSGSTGELFF.

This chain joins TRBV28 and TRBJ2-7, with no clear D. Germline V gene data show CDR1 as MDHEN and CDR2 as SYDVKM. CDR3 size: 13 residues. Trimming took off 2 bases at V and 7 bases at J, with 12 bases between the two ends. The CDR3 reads CASSLISAAEQYF. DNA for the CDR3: TGTGCCAGCAGTTTAATTTCTGCGGCGGAGCAGTACTTC.

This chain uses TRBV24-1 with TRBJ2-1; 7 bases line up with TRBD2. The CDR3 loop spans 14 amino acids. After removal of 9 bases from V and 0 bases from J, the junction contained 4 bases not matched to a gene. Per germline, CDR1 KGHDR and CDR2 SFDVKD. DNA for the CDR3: TGTGCCACCTCGGGAGGCCCCTCCTACAATGAGCAGTTCTTC. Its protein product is CATSGGPSYNEQFF.

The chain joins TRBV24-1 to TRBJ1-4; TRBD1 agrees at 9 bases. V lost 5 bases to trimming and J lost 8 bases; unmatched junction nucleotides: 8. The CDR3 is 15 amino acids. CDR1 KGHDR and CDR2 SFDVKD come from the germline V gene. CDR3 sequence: CATSVATGGGEKLFF. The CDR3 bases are TGTGCCACCAGTGTCGCGACAGGGGGAGGCGAAAAACTGTTTTTT.

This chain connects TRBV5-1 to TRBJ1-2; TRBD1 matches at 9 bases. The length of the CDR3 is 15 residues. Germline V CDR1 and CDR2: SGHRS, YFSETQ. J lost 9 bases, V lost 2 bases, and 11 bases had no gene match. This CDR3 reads CASSLYSRQGVSYTF. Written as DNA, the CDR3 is TGCGCCAGCAGCTTATACTCGAGACAGGGGGTTAGCTACACCTTC.

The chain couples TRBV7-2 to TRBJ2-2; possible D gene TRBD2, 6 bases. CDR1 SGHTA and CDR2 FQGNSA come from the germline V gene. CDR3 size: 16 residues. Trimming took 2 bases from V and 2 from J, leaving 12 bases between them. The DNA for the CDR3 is TGTGCCAGCAGCTTAACTCTAGCGTTAAACACCGGGGAGCTGTTTTTT. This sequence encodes CASSLTLALNTGELFF.

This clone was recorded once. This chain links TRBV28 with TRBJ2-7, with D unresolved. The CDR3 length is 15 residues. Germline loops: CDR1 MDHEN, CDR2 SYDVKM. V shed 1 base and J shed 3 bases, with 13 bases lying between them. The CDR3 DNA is TGTGCCAGCAGTTTATCACAACAGCTCTACTACGAGCAGTACTTC. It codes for CASSLSQQLYYEQYF.

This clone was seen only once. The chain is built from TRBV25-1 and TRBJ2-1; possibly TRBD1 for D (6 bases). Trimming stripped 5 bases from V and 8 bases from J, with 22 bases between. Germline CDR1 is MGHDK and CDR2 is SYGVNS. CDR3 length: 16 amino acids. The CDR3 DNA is TGTGCCAGCAGTCCTCAAACAGGGTTCGGGATGGATGAGCAGTTCTTC. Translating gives CASSPQTGFGMDEQFF.

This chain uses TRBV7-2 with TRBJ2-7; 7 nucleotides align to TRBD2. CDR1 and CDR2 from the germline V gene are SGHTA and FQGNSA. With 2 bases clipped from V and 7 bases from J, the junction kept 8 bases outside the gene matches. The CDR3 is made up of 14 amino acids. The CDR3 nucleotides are TGTGCCAGCAGCTTAACGGCGGGAGTGGGGGAGCAGTACTTC. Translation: CASSLTAGVGEQYF.

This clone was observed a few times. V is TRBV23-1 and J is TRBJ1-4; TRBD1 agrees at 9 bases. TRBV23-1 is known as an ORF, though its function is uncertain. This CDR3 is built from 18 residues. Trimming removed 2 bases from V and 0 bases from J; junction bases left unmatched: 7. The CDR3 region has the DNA TGCGCCAGCAGTCAACCGACAGGGGGAAGAGCAACTAATGAAAAACTGTTTTTT. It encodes CASSQPTGGRATNEKLFF.

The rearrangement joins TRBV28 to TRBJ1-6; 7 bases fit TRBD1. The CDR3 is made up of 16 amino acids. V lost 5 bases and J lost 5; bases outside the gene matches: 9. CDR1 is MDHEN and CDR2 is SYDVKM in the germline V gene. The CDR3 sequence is CASSPQGQGDNSPLHF. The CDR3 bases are TGTGCCAGCAGTCCCCAGGGGCAGGGGGATAATTCACCCCTCCACTTT. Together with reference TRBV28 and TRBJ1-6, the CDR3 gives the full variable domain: DVKVTQSSRYLVKRTGEKVFLECVQDMDHENMFWYRQDPGLGLRLIYFSYDVKMKEKGDIPEGYSVSREKKERFSLILESASTNQTSMYLCASSPQGQGDNSPLHFGNGTRLTVT.

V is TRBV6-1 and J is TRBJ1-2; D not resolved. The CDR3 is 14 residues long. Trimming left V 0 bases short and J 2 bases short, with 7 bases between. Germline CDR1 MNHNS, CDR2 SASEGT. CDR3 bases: TGTGCCAGCAGTGAAGCCCAAAGGAACTATGGCTACACCTTC. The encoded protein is CASSEAQRNYGYTF.

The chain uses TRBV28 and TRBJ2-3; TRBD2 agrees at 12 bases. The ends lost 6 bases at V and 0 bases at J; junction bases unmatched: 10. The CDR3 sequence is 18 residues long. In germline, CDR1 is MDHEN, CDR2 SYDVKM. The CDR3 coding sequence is TGTGCCAGCAGCCTACCTAGCGGGAGGGCACTTAGCACAGATACGCAGTATTTT. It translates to CASSLPSGRALSTDTQYF.

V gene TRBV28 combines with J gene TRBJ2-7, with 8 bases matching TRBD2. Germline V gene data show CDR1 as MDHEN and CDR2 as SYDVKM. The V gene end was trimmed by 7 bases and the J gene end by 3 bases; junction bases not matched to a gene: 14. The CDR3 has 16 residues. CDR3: CASTNRIAGWGYEQYF. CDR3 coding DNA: TGTGCCAGCACCAACAGGATAGCGGGATGGGGCTACGAGCAGTACTTC. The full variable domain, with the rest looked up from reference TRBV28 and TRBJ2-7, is DVKVTQSSRYLVKRTGEKVFLECVQDMDHENMFWYRQDPGLGLRLIYFSYDVKMKEKGDIPEGYSVSREKKERFSLILESASTNQTSMYLCASTNRIAGWGYEQYFGPGTRLTVT.